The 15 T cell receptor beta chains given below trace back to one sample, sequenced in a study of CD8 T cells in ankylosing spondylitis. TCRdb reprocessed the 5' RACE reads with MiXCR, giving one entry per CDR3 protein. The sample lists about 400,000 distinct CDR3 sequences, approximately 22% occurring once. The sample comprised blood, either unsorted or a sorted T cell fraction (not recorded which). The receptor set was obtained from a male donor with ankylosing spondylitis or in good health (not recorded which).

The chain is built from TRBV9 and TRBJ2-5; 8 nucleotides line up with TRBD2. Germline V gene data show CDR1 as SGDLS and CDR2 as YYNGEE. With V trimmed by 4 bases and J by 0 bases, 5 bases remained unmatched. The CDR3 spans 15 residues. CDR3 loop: CASSTYGGDQETQYF. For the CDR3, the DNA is TGTGCCAGCAGCACTTACGGGGGGGACCAAGAGACCCAGTACTTC.

CDR3 in amino acids: CASSEMVGARATQYF. The CDR3 nucleotides are TGTGCCAGCAGTGAAATGGTGGGGGCGCGTGCCACGCAGTATTTT. The V call is TRBV2, the J call TRBJ2-3, with D perhaps matching TRBD1 (6 bases). The germline V gene encodes CDR1 SNHLY and CDR2 FYNNEI. The ends were cut back, 2 bases at V and 9 bases at J, with 18 bases in the middle. This CDR3 has 15 residues.

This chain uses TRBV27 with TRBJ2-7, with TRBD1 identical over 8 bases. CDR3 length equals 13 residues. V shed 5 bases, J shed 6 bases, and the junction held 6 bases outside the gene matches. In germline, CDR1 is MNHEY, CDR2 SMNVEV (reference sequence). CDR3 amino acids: CASSGTGFGEQYF. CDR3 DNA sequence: TGTGCCAGCAGTGGGACAGGCTTTGGCGAGCAGTACTTC.

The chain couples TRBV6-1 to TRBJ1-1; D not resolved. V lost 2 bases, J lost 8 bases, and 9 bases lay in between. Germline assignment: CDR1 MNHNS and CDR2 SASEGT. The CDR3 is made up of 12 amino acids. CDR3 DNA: TGTGCCAGCAGTGAAATCGAGTCGGAAGCTTTCTTT. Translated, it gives CASSEIESEAFF.

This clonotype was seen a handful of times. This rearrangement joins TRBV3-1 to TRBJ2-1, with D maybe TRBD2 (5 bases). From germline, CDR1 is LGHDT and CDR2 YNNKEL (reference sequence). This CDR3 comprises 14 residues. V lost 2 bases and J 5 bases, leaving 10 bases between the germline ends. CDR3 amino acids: CASSQPDGDNEQFF. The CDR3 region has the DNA TGTGCCAGCAGCCAACCGGACGGGGACAATGAGCAGTTCTTC.

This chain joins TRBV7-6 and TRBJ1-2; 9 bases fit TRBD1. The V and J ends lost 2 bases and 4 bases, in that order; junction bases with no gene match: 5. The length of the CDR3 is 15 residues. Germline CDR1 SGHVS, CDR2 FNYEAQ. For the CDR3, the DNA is TGTGCCAGCAGCTTAACAGGGGGCTCGGGCTATGGCTACACCTTC. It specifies CASSLTGGSGYGYTF.

CDR3 in amino acids: CASSDDNYNEQFF. The CDR3, as DNA: TGTGCCAGCAGTGACGACAACTACAATGAGCAGTTCTTC. The chain combines TRBV6-4 with TRBJ2-1; D unclear. Germline V lookup: CDR1 MRHNA, CDR2 SNTAGT. The CDR3 is 13 residues long. Trimming took off 2 bases at V and 3 bases at J, with 5 bases between the two ends.

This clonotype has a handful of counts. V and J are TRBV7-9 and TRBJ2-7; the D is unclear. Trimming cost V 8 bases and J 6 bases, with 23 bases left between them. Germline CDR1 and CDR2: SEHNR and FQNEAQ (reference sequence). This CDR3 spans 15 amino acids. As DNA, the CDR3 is TGTGCCAGCGGATTATTACCGGGCCCGGGTGCCGAGCAGTACTTC. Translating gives CASGLLPGPGAEQYF.

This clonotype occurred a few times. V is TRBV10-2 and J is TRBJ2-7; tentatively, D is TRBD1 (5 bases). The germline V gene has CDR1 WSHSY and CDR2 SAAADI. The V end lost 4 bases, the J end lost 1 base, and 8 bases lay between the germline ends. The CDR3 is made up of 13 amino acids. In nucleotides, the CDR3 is TGCGCCAGCAGTGGGACATTATCCTACGAGCAGTACTTC. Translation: CASSGTLSYEQYF.

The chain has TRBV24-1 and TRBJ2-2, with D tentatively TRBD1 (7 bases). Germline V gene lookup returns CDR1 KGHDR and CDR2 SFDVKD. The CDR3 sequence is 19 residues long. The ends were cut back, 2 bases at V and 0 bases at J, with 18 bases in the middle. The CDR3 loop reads CATSDSTGRSSSNTGELFF. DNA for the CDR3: TGTGCCACCAGTGATTCGACAGGGAGGTCGAGCTCGAACACCGGGGAGCTGTTTTTT.

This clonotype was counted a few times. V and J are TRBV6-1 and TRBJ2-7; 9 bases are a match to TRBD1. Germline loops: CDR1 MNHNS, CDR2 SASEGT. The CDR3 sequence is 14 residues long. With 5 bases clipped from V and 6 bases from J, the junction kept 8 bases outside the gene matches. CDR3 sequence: CASSTTGTGIEQYF. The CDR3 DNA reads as TGTGCCAGCAGTACCACCGGGACAGGGATCGAGCAGTACTTC.

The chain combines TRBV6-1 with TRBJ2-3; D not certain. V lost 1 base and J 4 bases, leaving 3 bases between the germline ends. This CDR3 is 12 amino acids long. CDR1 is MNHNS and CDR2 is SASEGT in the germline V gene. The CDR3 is CASSEGSDTQYF. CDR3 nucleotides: TGTGCCAGCAGTGAAGGTTCAGATACGCAGTATTTT.

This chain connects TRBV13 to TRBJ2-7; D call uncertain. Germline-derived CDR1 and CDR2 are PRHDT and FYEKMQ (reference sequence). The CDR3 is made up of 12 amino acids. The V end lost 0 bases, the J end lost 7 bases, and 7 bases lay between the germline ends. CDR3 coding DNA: TGTGCCAGCAGCTTAGGCCCCCGGGAGCAGTACTTC. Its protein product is CASSLGPREQYF. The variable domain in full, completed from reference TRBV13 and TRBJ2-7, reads AAGVIQSPRHLIKEKRETATLKCYPIPRHDTVYWYQQGPGQDPQFLISFYEKMQSDKGSIPDRFSAQQFSDYHSELNMSSLELGDSALYFCASSLGPREQYFGPGTRLTVT.

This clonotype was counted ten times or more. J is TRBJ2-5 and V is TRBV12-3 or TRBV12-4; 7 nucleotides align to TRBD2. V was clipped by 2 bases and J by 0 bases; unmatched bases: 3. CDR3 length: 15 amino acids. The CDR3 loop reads CASSLSGGDQETQYF. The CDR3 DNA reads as TGTGCCAGCAGTTTAAGTGGGGGGGACCAAGAGACCCAGTACTTC.

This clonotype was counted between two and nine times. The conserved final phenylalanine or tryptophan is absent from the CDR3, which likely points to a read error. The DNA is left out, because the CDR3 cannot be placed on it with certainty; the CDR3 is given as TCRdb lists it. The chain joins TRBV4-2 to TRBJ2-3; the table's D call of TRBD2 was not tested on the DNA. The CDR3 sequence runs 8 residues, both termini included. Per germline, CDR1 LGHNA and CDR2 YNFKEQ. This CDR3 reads CASSQVGR.